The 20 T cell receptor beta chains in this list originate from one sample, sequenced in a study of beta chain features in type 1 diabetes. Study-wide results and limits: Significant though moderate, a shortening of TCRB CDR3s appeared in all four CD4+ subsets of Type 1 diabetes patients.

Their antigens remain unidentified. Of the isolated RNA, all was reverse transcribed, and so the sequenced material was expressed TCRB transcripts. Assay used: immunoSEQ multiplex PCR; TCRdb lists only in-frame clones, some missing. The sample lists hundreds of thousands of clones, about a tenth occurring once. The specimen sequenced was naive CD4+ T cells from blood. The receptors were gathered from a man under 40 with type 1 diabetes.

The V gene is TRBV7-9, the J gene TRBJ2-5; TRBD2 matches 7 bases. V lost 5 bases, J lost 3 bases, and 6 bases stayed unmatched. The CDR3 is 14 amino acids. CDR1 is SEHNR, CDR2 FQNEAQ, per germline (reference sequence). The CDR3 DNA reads TGTGCCAGCAGCCCCAGCGGGGCCAAAGAGACCCAGTACTTC. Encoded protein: CASSPSGAKETQYF.

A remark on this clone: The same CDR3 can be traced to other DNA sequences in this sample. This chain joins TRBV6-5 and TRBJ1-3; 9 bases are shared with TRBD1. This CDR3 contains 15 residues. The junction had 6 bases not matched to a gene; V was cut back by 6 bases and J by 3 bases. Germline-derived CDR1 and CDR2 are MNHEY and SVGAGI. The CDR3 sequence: CASSPGTGLGNTIYF. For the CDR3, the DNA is TGTGCCAGCAGCCCCGGGACAGGGCTTGGAAACACCATATATTTT.

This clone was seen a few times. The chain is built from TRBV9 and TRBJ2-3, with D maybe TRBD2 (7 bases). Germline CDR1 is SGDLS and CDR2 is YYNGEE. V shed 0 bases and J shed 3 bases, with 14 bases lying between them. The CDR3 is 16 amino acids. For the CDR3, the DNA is TGTGCCAGCAGCGTAGCCTCGGGGGGCAAGACAGATACGCAGTATTTT. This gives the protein CASSVASGGKTDTQYF. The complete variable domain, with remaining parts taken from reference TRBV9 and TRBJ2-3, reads DSGVTQTPKHLITATGQRVTLRCSPRSGDLSVYWYQQSLDQGLQFLIQYYNGEERAKGNILERFSAQQFPDLHSELNLSSLELGDSALYFCASSVASGGKTDTQYFGPGTRLTVL.

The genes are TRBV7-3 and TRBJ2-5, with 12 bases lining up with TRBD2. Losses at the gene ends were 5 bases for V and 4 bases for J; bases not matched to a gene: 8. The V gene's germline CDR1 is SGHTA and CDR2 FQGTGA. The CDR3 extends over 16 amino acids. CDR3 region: CASSPQLAGGRETQYF. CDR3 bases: TGTGCCAGCAGCCCCCAACTAGCGGGGGGTCGAGAGACCCAGTACTTC. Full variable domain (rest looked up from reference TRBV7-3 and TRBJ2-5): GAGVSQTPSNKVTEKGKYVELRCDPISGHTALYWYRQSLGQGPEFLIYFQGTGAADDSGLPNDRFFAVRPEGSVSTLKIQRTERGDSAVYLCASSPQLAGGRETQYFGPGTRLLVL.

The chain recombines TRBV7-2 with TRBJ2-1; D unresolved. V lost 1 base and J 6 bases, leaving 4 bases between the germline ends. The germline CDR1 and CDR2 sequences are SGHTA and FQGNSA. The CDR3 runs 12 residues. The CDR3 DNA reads TGTGCCAGCAGCTTAGTATTCAATGAGCAGTTCTTC. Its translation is CASSLVFNEQFF.

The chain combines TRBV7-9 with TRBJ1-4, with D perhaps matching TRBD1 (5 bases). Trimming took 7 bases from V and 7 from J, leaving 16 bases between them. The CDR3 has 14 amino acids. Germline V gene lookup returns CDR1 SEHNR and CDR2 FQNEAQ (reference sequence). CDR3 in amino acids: CASTRRGLGEKLFF. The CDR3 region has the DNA TGTGCCAGCACGAGGAGGGGATTGGGTGAAAAACTGTTTTTT.

CDR3 sequence: CASSRTSSGGRSDTQYF. The CDR3 nucleotides read TGCGCCAGCAGCCGGACCTCTAGCGGGGGACGGTCAGATACGCAGTATTTT. The gene calls are TRBV4-1 and TRBJ2-3; TRBD2 matches at 10 bases. The CDR3 runs to 17 residues. Losses at the gene ends were 4 bases for V and 4 bases for J; bases not matched to a gene: 11. In germline, CDR1 is MGHRA, CDR2 YSYEKL.

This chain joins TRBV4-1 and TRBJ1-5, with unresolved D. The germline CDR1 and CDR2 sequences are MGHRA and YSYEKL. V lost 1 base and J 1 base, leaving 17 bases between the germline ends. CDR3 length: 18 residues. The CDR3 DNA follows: TGCGCCAGCAGCCAAGGCACAGTGTCTAAAAAGAGCAATCAGCCCCAGCATTTT. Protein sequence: CASSQGTVSKKSNQPQHF.

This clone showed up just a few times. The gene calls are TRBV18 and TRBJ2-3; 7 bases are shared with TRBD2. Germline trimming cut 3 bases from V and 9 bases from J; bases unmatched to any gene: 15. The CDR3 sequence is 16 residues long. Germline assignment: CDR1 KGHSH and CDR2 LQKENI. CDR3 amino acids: CASSPPTGTTGGTQYF. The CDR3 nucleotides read TGTGCCAGCTCACCTCCTACCGGGACGACCGGGGGGACGCAGTATTTT.

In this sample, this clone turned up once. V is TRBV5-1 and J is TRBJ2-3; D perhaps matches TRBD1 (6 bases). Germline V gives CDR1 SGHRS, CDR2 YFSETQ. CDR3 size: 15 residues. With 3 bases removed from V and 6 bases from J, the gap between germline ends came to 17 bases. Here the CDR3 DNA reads TGCGCCAGCAGCTACCGGGGCCCCGACAGGGATACGCAGTATTTT. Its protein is CASSYRGPDRDTQYF.

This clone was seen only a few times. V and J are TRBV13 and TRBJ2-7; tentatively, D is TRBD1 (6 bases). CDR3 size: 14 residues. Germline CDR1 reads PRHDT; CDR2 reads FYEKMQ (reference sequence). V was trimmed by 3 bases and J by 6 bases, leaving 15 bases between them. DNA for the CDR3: TGTGCCAGCAGCTTGGCAGGGGTAACTTTCGAGCAGTACTTC. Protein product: CASSLAGVTFEQYF.

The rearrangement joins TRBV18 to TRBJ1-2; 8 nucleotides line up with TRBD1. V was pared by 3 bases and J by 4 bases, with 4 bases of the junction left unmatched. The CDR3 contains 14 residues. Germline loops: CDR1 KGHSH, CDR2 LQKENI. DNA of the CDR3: TGTGCCAGCTCACCGCGGACAGGGAGCTATGGCTACACCTTC. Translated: CASSPRTGSYGYTF.

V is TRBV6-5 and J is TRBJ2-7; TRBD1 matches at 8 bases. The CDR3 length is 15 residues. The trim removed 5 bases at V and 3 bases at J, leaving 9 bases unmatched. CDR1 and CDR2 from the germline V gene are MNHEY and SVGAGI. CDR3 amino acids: CASSTTGQDFYEQYF. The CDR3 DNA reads TGTGCCAGCAGTACTACGGGACAGGATTTCTACGAGCAGTACTTC.

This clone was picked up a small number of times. The CDR3 bases are TGTGCCAGTAGTTGGGACAGCCTTAGCAATCAGCCCCAGCATTTT. It specifies CASSWDSLSNQPQHF. This chain joins TRBV19 and TRBJ1-5; 7 nucleotides align to TRBD1. V trimming: 5 bases; J trimming: 0 bases; junction bases outside the gene matches: 4. Germline CDR1 and CDR2: LNHDA and SQIVND (reference sequence). This CDR3 comprises 15 residues. Using reference TRBV19 and TRBJ1-5 for the parts outside the CDR3, the full variable domain is DGGITQSPKYLFRKEGQNVTLSCEQNLNHDAMYWYRQDPGQGLRLIYYSQIVNDFQKGDIAEGYSVSREKKESFPLTVTSAQKNPTAFYLCASSWDSLSNQPQHFGDGTRLSIL.

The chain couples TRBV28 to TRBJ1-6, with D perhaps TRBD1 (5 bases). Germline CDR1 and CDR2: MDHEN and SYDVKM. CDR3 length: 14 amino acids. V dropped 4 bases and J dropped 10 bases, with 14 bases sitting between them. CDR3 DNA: TGTGCCAGCAGTTCCGGTCCGAAGGGGTCACCCCTCCACTTT. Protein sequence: CASSSGPKGSPLHF.

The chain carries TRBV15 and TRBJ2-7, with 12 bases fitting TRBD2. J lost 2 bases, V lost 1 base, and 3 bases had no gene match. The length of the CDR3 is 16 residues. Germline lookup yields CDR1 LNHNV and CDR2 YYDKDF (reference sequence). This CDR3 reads CATSRGLAGGPYEQYF. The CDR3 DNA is TGTGCCACCAGCAGAGGTCTAGCGGGGGGGCCCTACGAGCAGTACTTC.

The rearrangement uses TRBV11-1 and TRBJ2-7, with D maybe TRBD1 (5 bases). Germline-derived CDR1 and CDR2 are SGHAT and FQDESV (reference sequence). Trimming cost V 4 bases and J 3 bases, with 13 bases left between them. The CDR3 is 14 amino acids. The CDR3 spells CASSSQFDSYEQYF. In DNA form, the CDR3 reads TGTGCCAGCAGCTCCCAATTTGACAGCTACGAGCAGTACTTC.

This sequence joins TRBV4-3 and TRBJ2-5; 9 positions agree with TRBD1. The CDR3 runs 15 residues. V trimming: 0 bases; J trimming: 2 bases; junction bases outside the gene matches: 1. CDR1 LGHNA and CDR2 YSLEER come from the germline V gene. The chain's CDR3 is CASSQEGTGQETQYF. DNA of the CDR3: TGCGCCAGCAGCCAAGAGGGGACAGGGCAAGAGACCCAGTACTTC.

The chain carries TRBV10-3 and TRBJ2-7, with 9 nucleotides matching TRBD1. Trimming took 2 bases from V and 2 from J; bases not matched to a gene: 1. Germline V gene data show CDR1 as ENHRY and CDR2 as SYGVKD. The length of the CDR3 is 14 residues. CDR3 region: CAISEGTGTYEQYF. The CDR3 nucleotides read TGTGCCATCAGTGAGGGGACAGGGACCTACGAGCAGTACTTC.

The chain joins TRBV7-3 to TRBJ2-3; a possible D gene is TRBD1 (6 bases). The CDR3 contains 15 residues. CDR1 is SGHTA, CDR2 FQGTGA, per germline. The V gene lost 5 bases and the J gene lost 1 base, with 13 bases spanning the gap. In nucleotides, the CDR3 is TGTGCCAGCAGCCTTAATGGGGGCCGCACAGATACGCAGTATTTT. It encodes CASSLNGGRTDTQYF.